This T cell receptor beta chain derives from a study of PD-1 blockade in classical Hodgkin lymphoma (dated by TCRdb to the early 2020s). For context, the study as a whole: Nivolumab dosing was 3 mg/kg intravenously every 2 weeks, continuing until either disease progression or unacceptable toxicity. The study used TCR beta sequencing and CyTOF to define a peripheral blood immune signature of response to PD-1 blockade in classical Hodgkin lymphoma.

On the study overall, not on this receptor specifically: CD4+ but not CD8+ TCR diversity rose significantly by C4D1 (p=0.0027 vs p=0.16), most apparent in complete responders (p=0.02). Baseline TCR diversity was reported to be lower in newly diagnosed patients than in healthy donors, and even lower in relapsed/refractory patients. Baseline diversity similar to that of newly diagnosed patients was observed in trial patients achieving complete response, whereas significantly lower diversity was observed in partial responders and progressors. The study was limited to a single clinical trial cohort, and causes of repertoire differences, possibly disease activity or prior therapy, remained undefined. Lower diversity was observed in patients in whom nivolumab was started less than 1 year after ASCT, and these patients were excluded from later analyses so that confounding by immune reconstitution would be avoided.

Trimmed from V: 3 bases; trimmed from J: 5 bases; junction bases lacking a gene match: 5. From a lookup of the germline V gene, CDR1 and CDR2 are MDHEN and SYDVKM. The cysteine opens and the phenylalanine closes a CDR3 of 15 amino acids. This entry keeps only the CDR3 DNA: 45 bases, framed from base 1. With respect to this clone: Its recognized antigen is unknown. Base qualities are not provided; no much larger clone lies one nucleotide away.

The Qiagen DNeasy kit was used to extract genomic DNA from unsorted PBMCs and from the negatively selected CD4+ and CD8+ fractions. TCR beta CDR3 regions were amplified by immunoSEQ multiplex PCR using primers annealing to V and J segments. A synthetic immune receptor repertoire was used to minimize amplification bias, and remaining bias was computationally removed after sequencing. On the study's bioinformatics: Custom Python scripts were used to quantify repertoire diversity as the Shannon entropy index. Unsorted, CD4+ and CD8+ repertoires were analyzed separately, except in combined analyses where CD4+ and CD8+ sequences were merged in silico. A clone was considered expanded if an increase in frequency of at least 2-fold after treatment relative to C1D1 was found, and a pseudocount of 0.5 was applied to clones undetected at baseline. Clones with 0 or 1 copy at C1D1 were classified as singleton clones, and clones with 2 or more copies were classified as non-singleton clones. Clones expanded in unsorted samples were labelled as CD4+, CD8+ or unknown by matching protein sequences in sorted samples from the same patient. Wilcoxon tests were applied to paired samples to test diversity changes from C1D1 to C4D1. TCRdb stores this immuneACCESS table with in-frame sequences only. Part of the clones is absent; in the studies checked, under half of the shortfall reflects unresolved V genes, and no reason is known for the rest. V, J and clone size are those of that table, while D and trimming were read from the DNA. Recorded for this sample are about 94,000 clones; roughly 87% of them occurred a single time. The top ten clonotypes cover about 10% of the sample.

The time point tag for this specimen amounts to: cycle 2 day 1 (C2D1) of nivolumab. Every trial patient had relapsed after autologous stem cell transplantation, and cohorts A, B and C differed in prior brentuximab vedotin exposure. The trial cohort included 55 to 60 patients with relapsed/refractory classical Hodgkin lymphoma, and each patient had a best overall response of complete response, partial response or progressive disease. Single-agent nivolumab was administered to trial patients in the multi-cohort phase II CheckMate 205 trial. Best overall response was determined by an independent review committee according to the 2007 International Working Group response criteria. Trial PBMCs were collected just before the start of nivolumab (C1D1) and during therapy at cycle 2 day 1 and cycle 4 day 1. Peripheral blood was collected in 8 mL Vacutainer Cell Preparation Tubes, from which PBMCs were isolated by centrifugation and then cryopreserved.

Sequencing used peripheral blood mononuclear cells (PBMCs), obtained before the second cycle of nivolumab. The rearrangement combines TRBV28 with TRBJ2-5; 11 nucleotides in the junction match TRBD1. The clonotype originates from a human donor with classical Hodgkin lymphoma. The sequence in DNA is TGTGCCAGCAGTTTGGGGACAGGGGGTTCGGAGACCCAGTACTTC. Its product reads: CASSLGTGGSETQYF.